The clone carrying this TCR beta chain occurred many times. The data stem from a study of T cells in Graves' hyperthyroidism and ophthalmopathy. CDR1 is SGHRS, CDR2 YFSETQ, per germline. V was trimmed by 2 bases and J by 5 bases, leaving 14 bases between them. The CDR3 loop spans 15 amino acids. RNA transcripts yielded amplified TCR beta CDR3 regions. Initially, a first-round RT-PCR of the TCR CDR3 employed the HTBI primer set. One entry per CDR3 protein results from TCRdb running MiXCR on the multiplex PCR reads. The sample holds around 240,000 distinct CDR3 sequences, about 15% seen once. The sequenced material came from blood. The clonotype comes from a woman under 30 with Graves' ophthalmopathy. The gene calls are TRBV5-1 and TRBJ2-1; tentatively, D is TRBD2 (7 bases). CDR3 sequence reads: CASSFGGGPNNEQFF. The CDR3 region has the DNA TGCGCCAGCAGCTTTGGGGGGGGGCCCAACAATGAGCAGTTCTTC.